The 25 T cell receptor beta chains below all came from one sample that was sequenced in a study of T cell repertoires in cytomegalovirus infection. Each CDR3 protein is one row after TCRdb ran MiXCR on the reads. The data contain 350,000 to 550,000 distinct CDR3 sequences, roughly 30% of them singletons. The sequencing sample was made of PBMCs. These receptor sequences come from a human donor in good health (CMV status not recorded). Some clones in this sample may be carry-over from other donors' samples.

This clonotype was observed at least ten times. V gene TRBV7-2 combines with J gene TRBJ1-4; 8 nucleotides align to TRBD1. The germline gives CDR1 SGHTA, CDR2 FQGNSA. This CDR3 is built from 14 residues. The junction had 7 bases not matched to a gene; V was cut back by 5 bases and J by 8 bases. As DNA, the CDR3 is TGTGCCAGCAGCGCAGGGGGCATCGGGGAAAAACTGTTTTTT. Its protein product is CASSAGGIGEKLFF.

The chain recombines TRBV7-9 with TRBJ2-3; D remains ambiguous. The CDR3 has 15 residues. Trimming removed 2 bases at V and 6 bases at J, with 15 bases between. Germline V gene sequence: CDR1 SEHNR, CDR2 FQNEAQ (reference sequence). The CDR3 DNA sequence: TGTGCCAGCAGCTTAAGGACGATCTCCCCTGATACGCAGTATTTT. This encodes CASSLRTISPDTQYF. The whole variable domain, filled in from reference TRBV7-9 and TRBJ2-3, reads DTGVSQNPRHKITKRGQNVTFRCDPISEHNRLYWYRQTLGQGPEFLTYFQNEAQLEKSRLLSDRFSAERPKGSFSTLEIQRTEQGDSAMYLCASSLRTISPDTQYFGPGTRLTVL.

This clonotype was observed many times. The chain joins TRBV12-3 or TRBV12-4 to TRBJ2-1, with D possibly TRBD2 on 5 matching bases. V was cut by 5 bases and J by 10 bases, with 15 bases left in between. This CDR3 is built from 13 residues. Here the CDR3 reads CASSPGLASEQFF. Here the CDR3 DNA reads TGTGCCAGCAGTCCCGGACTGGCAAGCGAGCAGTTCTTC.

Only a few counts were recorded for this clonotype. This chain joins TRBV4-1 and TRBJ1-2; D unclear. V was cut by 4 bases and J by 3 bases, with 15 bases left in between. Germline CDR1 MGHRA, CDR2 YSYEKL. The CDR3 is 15 residues long. The CDR3 is CASSPRAVPDYGYTF. The DNA of the CDR3 is TGCGCCAGCAGCCCTCGAGCCGTCCCAGACTATGGCTACACCTTC.

The table lists this clonotype with many counts. This sequence joins TRBV12-3 or TRBV12-4 and TRBJ1-1; D not resolved. Trimming removed 2 bases at V and 7 bases at J, with 11 bases between. This CDR3 region has 13 residues. The CDR3 loop reads CASSLIWGDEAFF. DNA of the CDR3: TGTGCCAGCAGTTTAATCTGGGGTGATGAAGCTTTCTTT.

This clonotype was picked up a small number of times. The rearrangement uses TRBV12-3 or TRBV12-4 and TRBJ1-1; D gene uncertain. Trimming left V 6 bases short and J 11 bases short, with 25 bases between. The CDR3 has 15 amino acids. The CDR3 loop is CASSPGRNLALGAFF. The CDR3, as DNA: TGTGCCAGCAGCCCAGGCCGCAACCTTGCTTTAGGGGCTTTCTTT.

This clonotype was detected a few times. The V call is TRBV11-2, the J call TRBJ2-1; 10 bases are a match to TRBD1. Germline trimming cut 5 bases from V and 5 bases from J; bases unmatched to any gene: 15. Germline V gene data show CDR1 as SGHAT and CDR2 as FQNNGV. CDR3 length: 18 amino acids. CDR3 DNA sequence: TGTGCCAGCAGCCCCCGACACCGGACAGGGGGAGACCACAATGAGCAGTTCTTC. Translation gives CASSPRHRTGGDHNEQFF.

This clonotype has only a few counts. The J gene is TRBJ1-3, the V gene TRBV12-3 or TRBV12-4; D gene ambiguous. The CDR3 is 14 amino acids. V was cut by 10 bases and J by 5 bases, with 18 bases left in between. The CDR3: CATHGFLPRNTIYF. The DNA of the CDR3 is TGTGCCACCCACGGATTTTTACCGAGAAACACCATATATTTT.

This clonotype has a count of ten or more. The gene calls are TRBV7-2 and TRBJ2-3; D is undetermined. This CDR3 is 14 amino acids long. Germline assignment: CDR1 SGHTA and CDR2 FQGNSA. Trimming shortened V by 1 base and J by 2 bases, and 7 bases separated the two germline ends. CDR3 sequence reads: CASSLGGNTDTQYF. The CDR3 nucleotides are TGTGCCAGCAGCTTAGGGGGTAACACAGATACGCAGTATTTT.

The chain is built from TRBV7-9 and TRBJ1-1, with 8 bases fitting TRBD1. This CDR3 has 16 residues. The germline V gene encodes CDR1 SEHNR and CDR2 FQNEAQ (reference sequence). With V trimmed by 0 bases and J by 4 bases, 7 bases remained unmatched. The CDR3 nucleotides are TGTGCCAGCAGCTTAGCGAGGACCGACAGGGGCACTGAAGCTTTCTTT. Encoded protein: CASSLARTDRGTEAFF.

A word on this clonotype: Just one base apart from a much larger clone, this may be a read error. In this CDR3 the conserved last residue, phenylalanine or tryptophan, is missing, so a read error is likely. The J gene is TRBJ2-7, the V gene TRBV11-2; D is uncertain. The CDR3 is 13 amino acids. Trimming took off 5 bases at V and 5 bases at J, with 13 bases between the two ends. Germline assignment: CDR1 SGHAT and CDR2 FQNNGV. In DNA, the CDR3 is TGTGCCAGCAGCCCCCCCGGTTGGGACGAGCAGTACTTA. This sequence encodes CASSPPGWDEQYL.

The V gene is TRBV2, the J gene TRBJ2-5, with unresolved D. Germline values: CDR1 SNHLY, CDR2 FYNNEI. The CDR3 is 17 amino acids. The germline V and J ends were trimmed by 6 bases and 5 bases, with 25 bases remaining between them. The CDR3 region has the DNA TGTGCCAGCAGGGATCCCGTTGGGGATGAGTGGAAGGAGACCCAGTACTTC. It is translated as CASRDPVGDEWKETQYF.

This clonotype was seen a handful of times. The genes are TRBV7-9 and TRBJ1-1, with TRBD1 matching 8 bases. Germline CDR1 SEHNR, CDR2 FQNEAQ (reference sequence). The length of the CDR3 is 16 residues. V shed 5 bases and J 2 bases; nucleotides not matched to a gene: 10. The CDR3 DNA reads TGTGCCAGCAGCCCCCCCCAAGGACAGGGCAACACTGAAGCTTTCTTT. It is translated as CASSPPQGQGNTEAFF.

The rearrangement links TRBV2 to TRBJ1-1, with 8 bases matching TRBD1. V lost 5 bases and J lost 4; bases outside the gene matches: 12. The germline V gene encodes CDR1 SNHLY and CDR2 FYNNEI. The CDR3 contains 16 residues. Written as DNA, the CDR3 is TGTGCCAGCAGTCCCCGGACAGGGCGGAGAAGCACTGAAGCTTTCTTT. It translates to CASSPRTGRRSTEAFF.

This rearrangement joins TRBV2 to TRBJ1-2, with 7 positions matching TRBD1. The CDR3 has 14 amino acids. The germline CDR1 and CDR2 sequences are SNHLY and FYNNEI. V was pared by 6 bases and J by 6 bases, with 10 bases of the junction left unmatched. The CDR3 DNA sequence: TGTGCCAGCAGATTTAGATCGGGACAGCATGGCTACACCTTC. This translates into CASRFRSGQHGYTF. The variable domain in full, with the rest retrieved from reference TRBV2 and TRBJ1-2, is EPEVTQTPSHQVTQMGQEVILRCVPISNHLYFYWYRQILGQKVEFLVSFYNNEISEKSEIFDDQFSVERPDGSNFTLKIRSTKLEDSAMYFCASRFRSGQHGYTFGSGTRLTVV.

V gene TRBV11-2 combines with J gene TRBJ1-3; 7 bases fit TRBD1. V was clipped by 5 bases and J by 4 bases; unmatched bases: 8. Germline CDR1 is SGHAT and CDR2 is FQNNGV. CDR3 size: 15 residues. The CDR3 DNA reads as TGTGCCAGCAGCCTCACGACAGGGTCCGGAAACACCATATATTTT. This encodes CASSLTTGSGNTIYF.

This chain links TRBV11-2 with TRBJ2-7; D uncertain. The CDR3 is made up of 13 amino acids. Germline V gene sequence: CDR1 SGHAT, CDR2 FQNNGV. V was trimmed by 0 bases and J by 7 bases, leaving 10 bases between them. CDR3 DNA: TGTGCCAGCAGCTTAGATCCGGTCCGGGAGCAGTACTTC. Translating gives CASSLDPVREQYF.

This clonotype came up many times. The rearrangement links TRBV7-6 to TRBJ2-3, with D perhaps matching TRBD1 or TRBD2 (5 bases each). The CDR3 contains 14 residues. The V gene's germline CDR1 is SGHVS and CDR2 FNYEAQ. V dropped 2 bases and J dropped 5 bases, with 11 bases sitting between them. In DNA form, the CDR3 reads TGTGCCAGCAGCTTAAGTGGGGGTGGAGATACGCAGTATTTT. This encodes CASSLSGGGDTQYF.

The chain is built from TRBV12-3 or TRBV12-4 and TRBJ1-3; D is uncertain. The CDR3 has 13 residues. The V gene lost 5 bases and the J gene lost 2 bases, with 7 bases spanning the gap. CDR3 DNA: TGTGCCAGCAGTCTCCATGCTGGAAACACCATATATTTT. This translates into CASSLHAGNTIYF.

This clonotype has a handful of counts. The chain links TRBV7-8 to TRBJ2-1, with 9 bases aligning to TRBD1. This CDR3 is built from 15 residues. The V segment lost 5 bases and the J segment 13 bases; nucleotides outside the gene matches: 15. Germline V gene sequence: CDR1 SGHVS, CDR2 FQNEAQ. For the CDR3, the DNA is TGTGCCAGCAGCCCGAACAGGGGGCTAATTTTAGGCCAGTTCTTC. The encoded protein is CASSPNRGLILGQFF.

The chain employs TRBV20-1 and TRBJ2-3; either TRBD1 or TRBD2 may fit D (5 bases each). CDR1 DFQATT and CDR2 SNEGSKA come from the germline V gene (reference sequence). CDR3 size: 15 residues. The ends were cut back, 3 bases at V and 0 bases at J, with 13 bases in the middle. In nucleotides, the CDR3 is TGCAGTGCTAGTAGGACACGGACTAGCACAGATACGCAGTATTTT. It specifies CSASRTRTSTDTQYF.

This clonotype has a single count. The rearrangement links TRBV12-3 or TRBV12-4 to TRBJ2-7, with TRBD1 as a possible D gene (6 bases). This CDR3 comprises 15 residues. The V end was cut by 6 bases, the J end by 6 bases, with 21 bases between. CDR3 in DNA: TGTGCCAGCAGACCCGGTGGACAGTCGCGTCTCGAGCAGTACTTC. Translation: CASRPGGQSRLEQYF.

About this clonotype itself: A much larger clone differs by one base, so this may be a read error. The chain joins TRBV7-2 to TRBJ2-7, with 7 nucleotides matching TRBD1. Unmatched junction bases numbered 11, after V lost 4 bases and J lost 5 bases. The V gene's germline CDR1 is SGHTA and CDR2 FQGNSA. CDR3 length equals 15 residues. CDR3 sequence reads: CASSSAGTVLNEQYF. The CDR3 nucleotides are TGTGCCAGCAGCTCTGCCGGGACAGTGCTAAACGAGCAGTACTTC.

To note about this clonotype: The junction does not match germline at one end; this may be a read error. The genes are TRBV7-2 and TRBJ2-3; D uncertain. Germline V gene lookup returns CDR1 SGHTA and CDR2 FQGNSA. The CDR3 is 11 residues long. The CDR3 sequence: CSSSLTDTQYF. CDR3 DNA: TGTTCCAGCAGCTTAACGGATACGCAGTATTTT.

Here the CDR3 DNA reads TGTGCCACCAGCCTAGATCAACCTAGCACAGATACGCAGTATTTT. Translated: CATSLDQPSTDTQYF. J is TRBJ2-3 and V is TRBV15; D not resolved. The CDR3 loop spans 15 amino acids. V was cut by 5 bases and J by 0 bases, with 12 bases left in between. Per the germline V gene, CDR1 is LNHNV and CDR2 is YYDKDF (reference sequence).